These T cell receptor beta chains were read from a single sample in a study of cytomegalovirus exposure and HLA in healthy donors. The protocol was immunoSEQ multiplex PCR, while the TCRdb copy is restricted to in-frame clones and leaves out a portion. The sample shows roughly 100,000 clones, about 12% of them seen only once. Sample: PBMCs. Receptor source: a middle-aged man in good health and CMV-seropositive. The CDR3 runs from the conserved cysteine through the conserved F or W. The order of the fields is V gene, D gene, clone size, J gene, CDR3 DNA, CDR3 protein. A D gene is named only where the DNA matches it firmly. Not every row has a clone size; where given, it reads once, few, many or a size class.

V gene: TRBV4-1; D gene: TRBD2; clone size: NA; J gene: TRBJ2-5; CDR3 DNA: TGCGCCAGCAGCTTGAGCGGGAGGGACCAAGAGACCCAGTACTTC; CDR3 protein: CASSLSGRDQETQYF
V gene: TRBV5-4; D gene: TRBD2; clone size: NA; J gene: TRBJ2-5; CDR3 DNA: TGTGCCAGCAGCCGGAGCGGGAGTGGAGAGACCCAGTACTTC; CDR3 protein: CASSRSGSGETQYF
V gene: TRBV11-3; D gene: TRBD1; clone size: NA; J gene: TRBJ2-2; CDR3 DNA: TGTGCCAGCAGCTTAGAAACAGGGGGCGGGACCGGGGAGCTGTTTTTT; CDR3 protein: CASSLETGGGTGELFF
V gene: TRBV6-6; D gene: NA; clone size: NA; J gene: TRBJ1-5; CDR3 DNA: TGTGCCAGCTGTGGAAGAGGACAGAAGAATCAGCCCCAGCATTTT; CDR3 protein: CASCGRGQKNQPQHF
V gene: TRBV25-1; D gene: TRBD2; clone size: few; J gene: TRBJ2-3; CDR3 DNA: TGTGCCAGCAGTGAACCCGGGACCGTGGGGGGGGTAGCGCAGTATTTT; CDR3 protein: CASSEPGTVGGVAQYF
V gene: TRBV4-2; D gene: TRBD1; clone size: NA; J gene: TRBJ1-2; CDR3 DNA: TGTGCCAGCAGCCAAACCTACCCCGGACAGGATCAACTCTATGGCTACACCTTC; CDR3 protein: CASSQTYPGQDQLYGYTF
V gene: TRBV20-1; D gene: NA; clone size: NA; J gene: TRBJ2-7; CDR3 DNA: TGCAGTGCTAGCCGGTACGAGCAGTACTTC; CDR3 protein: CSASRYEQYF
V gene: TRBV28; D gene: TRBD1; clone size: NA; J gene: TRBJ2-7; CDR3 DNA: TGTGCCAGCAGTCTAGGACAGGGGACAACGTATGGGCAGTACTTC; CDR3 protein: CASSLGQGTTYGQYF
V gene: TRBV29-1; D gene: TRBD1; clone size: few; J gene: TRBJ1-2; CDR3 DNA: TGCAGCGTTGATGGACAGGGCGAGTACTATGGCTACACCTTC; CDR3 protein: CSVDGQGEYYGYTF
V gene: TRBV18; D gene: TRBD1; clone size: NA; J gene: TRBJ2-1; CDR3 DNA: TGTGCCAGCTCACGGAACCGGGACAGGGACCATGAGCAGTTCTTC; CDR3 protein: CASSRNRDRDHEQFF
V gene: TRBV6-5; D gene: TRBD2; clone size: few; J gene: TRBJ2-1; CDR3 DNA: TGTGCCAGCAGTTACCAACCGGGACTAGGGGGCAATGAGCAGTTCTTC; CDR3 protein: CASSYQPGLGGNEQFF
V gene: TRBV11-3; D gene: TRBD2; clone size: NA; J gene: TRBJ2-1; CDR3 DNA: TGTGCCAGCAGCTTAGGCCTAGCGGGAGATGAGCAGTTCTTC; CDR3 protein: CASSLGLAGDEQFF
V gene: TRBV28; D gene: NA; clone size: NA; J gene: TRBJ2-2; CDR3 DNA: TGTGCCAGCAGTCTCTGGACAGAAAGAATTAACACCGGGGAGCTGTTTTTT; CDR3 protein: CASSLWTERINTGELFF
V gene: TRBV29-1; D gene: TRBD2; clone size: NA; J gene: TRBJ2-3; CDR3 DNA: TGCAGCGTTGGACTAGCGGGGGATACGCAGTATTTT; CDR3 protein: CSVGLAGDTQYF
V gene: TRBV12-5; D gene: NA; clone size: few; J gene: TRBJ2-1; CDR3 DNA: TGTGCTAGTGGCCGCCCCCTAATCGGGAATGAGCAGTTCTTC; CDR3 protein: CASGRPLIGNEQFF
V gene: TRBV15; D gene: NA; clone size: few; J gene: TRBJ2-5; CDR3 DNA: TGTGCCACCAGCAGAGATCTGGAGACCCAGTACTTC; CDR3 protein: CATSRDLETQYF
V gene: TRBV10-1; D gene: NA; clone size: NA; J gene: TRBJ2-7; CDR3 DNA: TGCGCCAGCAGTGAGTACCCGGGCTCCTACGAGCAGTACTTC; CDR3 protein: CASSEYPGSYEQYF
V gene: TRBV7-9; D gene: TRBD1; clone size: few; J gene: TRBJ2-1; CDR3 DNA: TGTGCCAGCAGCGCCGGACAGGGTGTATACAATGAGCAGTTCTTC; CDR3 protein: CASSAGQGVYNEQFF
V gene: TRBV7-7; D gene: TRBD1; clone size: NA; J gene: TRBJ2-1; CDR3 DNA: TGTGCTAGCAGCCCCCTCGGGACAGGGGTCAATGAGCAGTTCTTC; CDR3 protein: CASSPLGTGVNEQFF
V gene: TRBV5-4; D gene: TRBD2; clone size: NA; J gene: TRBJ2-3; CDR3 DNA: TGTGCCAGCAGCCGTAGCGGGAGGGCGGGCACAGATACGCAGTATTTT; CDR3 protein: CASSRSGRAGTDTQYF
V gene: TRBV2; D gene: TRBD2; clone size: NA; J gene: TRBJ2-3; CDR3 DNA: TGTGCCAGCAGTGATGTTGAGTCCGGGAGGTCGATAGATACGCAGTATTTT; CDR3 protein: CASSDVESGRSIDTQYF
V gene: TRBV19; D gene: TRBD2; clone size: NA; J gene: TRBJ2-1; CDR3 DNA: TGTGCCAGTAATCAAGGTAGACTAGCGGCGAGTGATGAGCAGTTCTTC; CDR3 protein: CASNQGRLAASDEQFF
V gene: TRBV2; D gene: TRBD2; clone size: few; J gene: TRBJ2-2; CDR3 DNA: TGTGCCAGCAGCGTAACTAGCGGGAGTACCGGGGAGCTGTTTTTT; CDR3 protein: CASSVTSGSTGELFF
V gene: TRBV10-1; D gene: NA; clone size: NA; J gene: TRBJ2-3; CDR3 DNA: TGCGCCAGCAGTTCGGCGGGCGCAGATACGCAGTATTTT; CDR3 protein: CASSSAGADTQYF
V gene: TRBV9; D gene: TRBD2; clone size: few; J gene: TRBJ2-2; CDR3 DNA: TGTGCCTGCGAGGGACTACGCACCGGGGAGCTGTTTTTT; CDR3 protein: CACEGLRTGELFF
V gene: TRBV11-2; D gene: TRBD1; clone size: NA; J gene: TRBJ2-2; CDR3 DNA: TGTGCCAGCAGCACACGGGACAGGGGTCCCGGGGAGCTGTTTTTT; CDR3 protein: CASSTRDRGPGELFF
V gene: TRBV19; D gene: TRBD2; clone size: few; J gene: TRBJ2-3; CDR3 DNA: TGTGCCAGTAGTGTAACTAGCGGGAGGACAGATACGCAGTATTTT; CDR3 protein: CASSVTSGRTDTQYF
V gene: TRBV2; D gene: TRBD2; clone size: NA; J gene: TRBJ2-7; CDR3 DNA: TGTGCCAGCAGTGTGACTAGCGGGAGTTCGTACGAGCAGTACTTC; CDR3 protein: CASSVTSGSSYEQYF
V gene: TRBV19; D gene: NA; clone size: NA; J gene: TRBJ2-6; CDR3 DNA: TGTGCCAGTAGTACAGGACAGCCCGCTGAGTTCAACTCTGGGGCCAACGTCCTGACTTTC; CDR3 protein: CASSTGQPAEFNSGANVLTF
V gene: TRBV4-1; D gene: NA; clone size: few; J gene: TRBJ1-2; CDR3 DNA: TGCGCCAGCAGCCAACTATGGGGGGGGGCCTATGGCTACACCTTC; CDR3 protein: CASSQLWGGAYGYTF
V gene: TRBV7-9; D gene: NA; clone size: few; J gene: TRBJ2-3; CDR3 DNA: TGTGCCAGCAGCTTACCAACTAGCACAGATACGCAGTATTTT; CDR3 protein: CASSLPTSTDTQYF
V gene: TRBV19; D gene: TRBD2; clone size: few; J gene: TRBJ2-7; CDR3 DNA: TGTGCCAGTAGTACCCGTCCTAGCGGGAGTGTTCAGTACTTC; CDR3 protein: CASSTRPSGSVQYF
V gene: TRBV27; D gene: NA; clone size: few; J gene: TRBJ2-7; CDR3 DNA: TGTGCCAGCAGTTTGGCGGGCCAGGCGAGAGAGCAGTACTTC; CDR3 protein: CASSLAGQAREQYF
V gene: TRBV4-1; D gene: NA; clone size: few; J gene: TRBJ2-3; CDR3 DNA: TGCGCCAGCGGCGGCAAGACCCAAAGCAACGGGGCGCAGTATTTT; CDR3 protein: CASGGKTQSNGAQYF
V gene: TRBV15; D gene: TRBD1; clone size: many; J gene: TRBJ1-1; CDR3 DNA: TGTGCCACCAGCCCCGGACAGGCGGTGGTCGGGGAAGCTTTCTTT; CDR3 protein: CATSPGQAVVGEAFF
V gene: TRBV5-6; D gene: NA; clone size: few; J gene: TRBJ2-6; CDR3 DNA: TGTGCCAGCTTAGCGTACGATACTGGGGCCAACGTCCTGACTTTC; CDR3 protein: CASLAYDTGANVLTF
V gene: TRBV7-2; D gene: NA; clone size: few; J gene: TRBJ1-5; CDR3 DNA: TGTGCCAGCAGCTTAGGTTGGGGCAGGGAAAGGTATCAGCCCCAGCATTTT; CDR3 protein: CASSLGWGRERYQPQHF
V gene: TRBV6-6; D gene: NA; clone size: few; J gene: TRBJ1-4; CDR3 DNA: TGTGCCAGCAGTTATGGCTCTCTCAATGAAAAACTGTTTTTT; CDR3 protein: CASSYGSLNEKLFF
V gene: TRBV5-6; D gene: TRBD1; clone size: few; J gene: TRBJ2-5; CDR3 DNA: TGTGCCAGCAGCTTGGTCAAGGGACAGGGGGTGAAGACCCAGTACTTC; CDR3 protein: CASSLVKGQGVKTQYF
V gene: TRBV6-6; D gene: TRBD2; clone size: NA; J gene: TRBJ2-5; CDR3 DNA: TGTGCCAGCAGGGGGACTAGCGGGAGTATTGAGACCCAGTACTTC; CDR3 protein: CASRGTSGSIETQYF
V gene: TRBV19; D gene: TRBD2; clone size: few; J gene: TRBJ2-3; CDR3 DNA: TGTGCCAGTAGTATGGCGACTAGCGGCCGCACAGATACGCAGTATTTT; CDR3 protein: CASSMATSGRTDTQYF
V gene: TRBV11-2; D gene: NA; clone size: NA; J gene: TRBJ2-7; CDR3 DNA: TGTGCCAGCAGCTTAGATCCCCGGCTGCGGGAGCAGTACTTC; CDR3 protein: CASSLDPRLREQYF
V gene: TRBV6-5; D gene: TRBD2; clone size: NA; J gene: TRBJ2-1; CDR3 DNA: TGTGCCAGCGGTCTAGCGGGACGCAATGAGCAGTTCTTC; CDR3 protein: CASGLAGRNEQFF
V gene: TRBV7-9; D gene: TRBD2; clone size: NA; J gene: TRBJ2-2; CDR3 DNA: TGTGCCAGCAGCTCGCAGACTAGCACCGCCACCGGGGAGCTGTTTTTT; CDR3 protein: CASSSQTSTATGELFF
V gene: TRBV10-1; D gene: NA; clone size: few; J gene: TRBJ1-3; CDR3 DNA: TGCGCCAGCAGTGTACAGGGTTCTGAAAACACCATATATTTT; CDR3 protein: CASSVQGSENTIYF